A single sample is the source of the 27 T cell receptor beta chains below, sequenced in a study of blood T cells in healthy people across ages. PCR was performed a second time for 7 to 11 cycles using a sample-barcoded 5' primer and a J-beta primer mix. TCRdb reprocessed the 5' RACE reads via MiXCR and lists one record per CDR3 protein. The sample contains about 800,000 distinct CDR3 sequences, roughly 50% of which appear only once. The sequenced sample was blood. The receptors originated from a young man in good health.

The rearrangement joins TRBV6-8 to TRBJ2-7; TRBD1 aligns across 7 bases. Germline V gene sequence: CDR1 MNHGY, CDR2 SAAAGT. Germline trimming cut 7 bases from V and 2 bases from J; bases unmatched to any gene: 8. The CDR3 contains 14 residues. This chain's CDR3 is CASTSNRGAYEQYF. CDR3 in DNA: TGTGCCAGCACCTCGAACAGGGGCGCCTACGAGCAGTACTTC.

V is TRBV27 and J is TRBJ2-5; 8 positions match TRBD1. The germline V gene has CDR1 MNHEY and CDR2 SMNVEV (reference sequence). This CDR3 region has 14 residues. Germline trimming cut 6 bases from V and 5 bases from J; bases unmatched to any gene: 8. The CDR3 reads CASSRQGWEETQYF. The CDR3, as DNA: TGTGCCAGCAGCCGACAGGGGTGGGAGGAGACCCAGTACTTC.

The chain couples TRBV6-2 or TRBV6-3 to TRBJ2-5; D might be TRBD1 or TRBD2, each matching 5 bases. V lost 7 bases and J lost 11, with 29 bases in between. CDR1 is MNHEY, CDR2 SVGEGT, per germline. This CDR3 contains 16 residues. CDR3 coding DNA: TGTGCCAGCACGCACGGCTGGCAGGGAGAAAACAATGAGCAGTACTTC. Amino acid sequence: CASTHGWQGENNEQYF.

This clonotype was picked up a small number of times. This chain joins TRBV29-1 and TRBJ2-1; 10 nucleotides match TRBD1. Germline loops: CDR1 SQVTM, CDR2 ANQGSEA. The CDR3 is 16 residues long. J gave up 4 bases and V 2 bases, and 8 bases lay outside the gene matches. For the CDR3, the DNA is TGCAGCGTTGAAAGGGGGGACAGGGGTATTTACAATGAGCAGTTCTTC. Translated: CSVERGDRGIYNEQFF.

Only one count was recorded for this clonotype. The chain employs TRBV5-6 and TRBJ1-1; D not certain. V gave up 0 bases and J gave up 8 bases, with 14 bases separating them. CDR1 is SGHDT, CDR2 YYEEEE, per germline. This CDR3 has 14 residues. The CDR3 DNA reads TGTGCCAGCAGCTTGGGTGTCAGCCCCGACGAAGCTTTCTTT. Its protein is CASSLGVSPDEAFF.

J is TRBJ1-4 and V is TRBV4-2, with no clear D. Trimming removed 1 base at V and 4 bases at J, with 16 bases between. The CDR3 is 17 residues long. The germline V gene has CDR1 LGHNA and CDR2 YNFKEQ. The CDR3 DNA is TGTGCCAGCAGCCAAGGAGATATATCCGATTATAATGAAAAACTGTTTTTT. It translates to CASSQGDISDYNEKLFF.

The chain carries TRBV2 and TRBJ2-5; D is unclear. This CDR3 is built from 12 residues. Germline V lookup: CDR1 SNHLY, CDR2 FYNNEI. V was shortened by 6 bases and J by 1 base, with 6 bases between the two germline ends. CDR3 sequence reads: CASRQLQETQYF. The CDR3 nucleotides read TGTGCCAGCAGACAGCTCCAAGAGACCCAGTACTTC. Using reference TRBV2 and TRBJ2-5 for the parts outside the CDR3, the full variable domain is EPEVTQTPSHQVTQMGQEVILRCVPISNHLYFYWYRQILGQKVEFLVSFYNNEISEKSEIFDDQFSVERPDGSNFTLKIRSTKLEDSAMYFCASRQLQETQYFGPGTRLLVL.

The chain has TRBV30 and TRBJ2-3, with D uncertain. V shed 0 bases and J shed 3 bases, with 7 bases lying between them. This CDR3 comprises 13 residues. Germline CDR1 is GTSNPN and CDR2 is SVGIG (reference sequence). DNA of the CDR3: TGTGCCTGGAGTGTAGGGTTAACAGATACGCAGTATTTT. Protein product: CAWSVGLTDTQYF.

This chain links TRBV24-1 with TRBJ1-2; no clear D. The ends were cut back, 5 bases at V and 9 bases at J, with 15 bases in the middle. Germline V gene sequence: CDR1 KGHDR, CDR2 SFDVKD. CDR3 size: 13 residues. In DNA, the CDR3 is TGTGCCACCAGTGGTACCTACAAGCACAGCTACACCTTC. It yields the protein CATSGTYKHSYTF.

The CDR3 here is CASSVSGGHTEAFF. In nucleotides, the CDR3 is TGTGCCAGCAGCGTCTCCGGAGGGCACACTGAAGCTTTCTTT. V usage is TRBV4-2 and J usage is TRBJ1-1; D gene ambiguous. The V and J ends lost 5 bases and 3 bases respectively, with 13 bases between them. The V gene's germline CDR1 is LGHNA and CDR2 YNFKEQ. The CDR3 loop spans 14 amino acids.

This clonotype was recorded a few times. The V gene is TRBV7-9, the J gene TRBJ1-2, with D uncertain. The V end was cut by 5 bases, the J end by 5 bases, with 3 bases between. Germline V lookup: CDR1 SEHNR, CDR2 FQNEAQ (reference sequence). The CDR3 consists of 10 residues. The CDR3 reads CASSQYGYTF. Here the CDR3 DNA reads TGTGCCAGCAGCCAGTATGGCTACACCTTC.

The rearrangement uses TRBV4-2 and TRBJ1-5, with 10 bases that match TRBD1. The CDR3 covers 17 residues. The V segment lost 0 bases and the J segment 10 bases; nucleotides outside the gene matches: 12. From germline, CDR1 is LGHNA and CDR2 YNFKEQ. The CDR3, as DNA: TGTGCCAGCAGCCAAGAATTGCTCGGGACAGGGGTAGGACCCCAGCATTTT. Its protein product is CASSQELLGTGVGPQHF.

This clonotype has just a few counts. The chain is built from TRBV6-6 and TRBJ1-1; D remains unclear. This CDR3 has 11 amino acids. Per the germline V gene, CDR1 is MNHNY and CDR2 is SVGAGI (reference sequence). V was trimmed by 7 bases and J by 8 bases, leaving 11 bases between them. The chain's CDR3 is CASTLGMEAFF. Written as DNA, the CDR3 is TGTGCCAGCACTTTGGGTATGGAAGCTTTCTTT.

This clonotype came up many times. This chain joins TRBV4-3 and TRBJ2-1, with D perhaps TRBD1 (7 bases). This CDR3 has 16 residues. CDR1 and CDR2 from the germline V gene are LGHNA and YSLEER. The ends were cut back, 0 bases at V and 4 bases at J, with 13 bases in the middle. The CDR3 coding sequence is TGCGCCAGCAGCCAAGAGGTTGCAGGGGGGTACAATGAGCAGTTCTTC. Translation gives CASSQEVAGGYNEQFF.

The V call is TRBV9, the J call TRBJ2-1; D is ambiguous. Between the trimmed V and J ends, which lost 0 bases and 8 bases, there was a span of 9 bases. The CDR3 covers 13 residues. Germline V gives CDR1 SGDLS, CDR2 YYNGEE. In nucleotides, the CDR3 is TGTGCCAGCAGCGTAGTGCCTGGTGATGAGCAGTTCTTC. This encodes CASSVVPGDEQFF. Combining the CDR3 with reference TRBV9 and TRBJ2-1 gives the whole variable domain DSGVTQTPKHLITATGQRVTLRCSPRSGDLSVYWYQQSLDQGLQFLIQYYNGEERAKGNILERFSAQQFPDLHSELNLSSLELGDSALYFCASSVVPGDEQFFGPGTRLTVL.

This chain's CDR3 is CASSARLAETQYF. DNA for the CDR3: TGTGCCAGCAGTGCTAGACTAGCGGAGACCCAGTACTTC. V gene TRBV2 combines with J gene TRBJ2-5, with TRBD2 identical over 8 bases. The CDR3 has 13 amino acids. Trimming removed 4 bases from V and 5 bases from J; junction bases left unmatched: 3. Germline CDR1 and CDR2: SNHLY and FYNNEI.

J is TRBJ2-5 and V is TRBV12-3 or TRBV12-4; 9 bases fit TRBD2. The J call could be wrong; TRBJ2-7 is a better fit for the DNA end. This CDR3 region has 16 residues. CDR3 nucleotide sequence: TGTGCCAGCAGTCTGGGACGACTAGCGGTTCCCTACGAGCAGTACTTC. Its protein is CASSLGRLAVPYEQYF.

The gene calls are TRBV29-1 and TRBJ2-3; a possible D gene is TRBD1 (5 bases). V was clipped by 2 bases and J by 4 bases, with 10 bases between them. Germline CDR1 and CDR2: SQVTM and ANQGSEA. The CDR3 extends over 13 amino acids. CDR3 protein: CSVESQGADTQYF. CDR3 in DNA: TGCAGCGTTGAATCCCAGGGTGCAGATACGCAGTATTTT.

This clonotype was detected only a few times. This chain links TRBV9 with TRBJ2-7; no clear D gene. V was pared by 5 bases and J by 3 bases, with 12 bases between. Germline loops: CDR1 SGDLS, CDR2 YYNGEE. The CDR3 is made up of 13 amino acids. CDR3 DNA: TGTGCCAGCAGTCTAGACGGAATCTACGAGCAGTACTTC. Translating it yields CASSLDGIYEQYF.

In DNA, the CDR3 is TGTGCCAGCAGGGGGACTAGCGGGACCTACGAGCAGTACTTC. It is translated as CASRGTSGTYEQYF. This chain links TRBV3-1 with TRBJ2-7, with 13 bases identical to TRBD2. The germline V gene has CDR1 LGHDT and CDR2 YNNKEL (reference sequence). V dropped 6 bases and J dropped 2; count of bases not matched to a gene: 1. This CDR3 is built from 14 residues.

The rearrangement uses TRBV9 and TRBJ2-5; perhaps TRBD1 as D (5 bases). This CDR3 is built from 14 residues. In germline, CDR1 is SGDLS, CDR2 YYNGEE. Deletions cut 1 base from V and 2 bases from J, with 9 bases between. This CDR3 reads CASSVTYRQETQYF. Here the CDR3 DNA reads TGTGCCAGCAGCGTAACCTACAGGCAAGAGACCCAGTACTTC.

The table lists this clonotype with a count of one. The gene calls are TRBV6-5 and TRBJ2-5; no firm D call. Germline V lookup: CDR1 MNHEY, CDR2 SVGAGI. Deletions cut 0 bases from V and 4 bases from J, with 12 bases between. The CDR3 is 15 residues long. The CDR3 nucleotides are TGTGCCAGCAGTTACTCGTTTGGGATTGGAGAGACCCAGTACTTC. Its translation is CASSYSFGIGETQYF.

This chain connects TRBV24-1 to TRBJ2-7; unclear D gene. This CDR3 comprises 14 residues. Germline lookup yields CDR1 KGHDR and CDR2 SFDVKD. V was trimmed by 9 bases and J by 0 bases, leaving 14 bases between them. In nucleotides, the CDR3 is TGTGCCACCTTCATTTTCGAAGGCTCCTACGAGCAGTACTTC. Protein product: CATFIFEGSYEQYF.

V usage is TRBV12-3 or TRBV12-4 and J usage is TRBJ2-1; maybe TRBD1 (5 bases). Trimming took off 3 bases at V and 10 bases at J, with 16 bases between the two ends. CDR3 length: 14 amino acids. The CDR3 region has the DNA TGTGCCAGCAGTTTTCTTAATCAGGGTAACGAGCAGTTCTTC. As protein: CASSFLNQGNEQFF.

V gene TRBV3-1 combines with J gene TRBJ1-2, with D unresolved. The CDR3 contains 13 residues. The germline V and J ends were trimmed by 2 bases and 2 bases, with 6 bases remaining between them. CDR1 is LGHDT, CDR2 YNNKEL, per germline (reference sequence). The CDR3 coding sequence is TGTGCCAGCAGCCAAAACGGAAACTATGGCTACACCTTC. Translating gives CASSQNGNYGYTF.

The CDR3 nucleotides read TGTGCCAGCAGCTTGCTAGGTGTATCCGGGACTAGCGGGCGGGGTACGCAGTATTTT. Residues: CASSLLGVSGTSGRGTQYF. This chain links TRBV7-2 with TRBJ2-3; 12 nucleotides match TRBD2. The germline V gene has CDR1 SGHTA and CDR2 FQGNSA. The trim removed 3 bases at V and 8 bases at J, leaving 18 bases unmatched. The CDR3 runs to 19 residues.

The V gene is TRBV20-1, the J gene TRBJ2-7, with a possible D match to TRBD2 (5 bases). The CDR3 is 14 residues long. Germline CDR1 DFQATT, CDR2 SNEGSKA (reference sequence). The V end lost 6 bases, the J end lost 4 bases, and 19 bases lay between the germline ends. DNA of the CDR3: TGCAGTGCCACCCTACCTGGAGGAGTTTACGAGCAGTACTTC. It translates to CSATLPGGVYEQYF.